Listed below are T cell receptor beta chains from one sample, sequenced in a study of blood T cell repertoires in COVID-19. Sequenced by immunoSEQ multiplex PCR; TCRdb stores in-frame clones only, minus some. The profile covers 150,000 to 190,000 clones, with about nine tenths appearing a single time and 2.4% taken by the ten largest. Sequencing input: peripheral blood. Every receptor here comes from a woman in her 70s with acute or convalescent COVID-19. The CDR3 runs from the conserved cysteine through the conserved F or W. Fields, in order: CDR3 length, D gene, V gene, clone size, J gene, CDR3 protein, CDR3 DNA. D genes are given only for firm matches. The size field is filled for only some rows; it gives once, few, many or a size class.

14,-,TRBV4-3,-,TRBJ2-2,CASKRGQNTGELFF,TGCGCCAGCAAACGCGGGCAGAACACCGGGGAGCTGTTTTTT
14,-,TRBV3-1/TRBV3-2,-,TRBJ2-5,CASSQGSPSDRQYF,TGTGCCAGCAGCCAAGGATCTCCCTCGGACAGACAGTACTTC
18,TRBD2,TRBV13,-,TRBJ2-2,CASSLEVAGVANTGELFF,TGTGCCAGCAGCTTAGAAGTAGCGGGGGTCGCGAACACCGGGGAGCTGTTTTTT
15,-,TRBV19,-,TRBJ1-1,CASSPDRIKNTEAFF,TGTGCCAGTAGTCCCGACAGAATTAAAAACACTGAAGCTTTCTTT
13,-,TRBV11-2,-,TRBJ1-1,CASSLRGNTEAFF,TGTGCCAGCAGCCTCCGGGGGAACACTGAAGCTTTCTTT
14,-,TRBV10-3,-,TRBJ1-6,CAIRRTGDNSPLHF,TGTGCCATCAGGAGGACGGGAGATAATTCACCCCTCCACTTT
13,TRBD1,TRBV19,-,TRBJ1-2,CASTPTGAYGYTF,TGTGCCAGTACTCCCACAGGGGCCTATGGCTACACCTTC
15,-,TRBV6-6,-,TRBJ1-5,CASIGSGMGNQPQHF,TGTGCCAGCATTGGTTCCGGGATGGGCAATCAGCCCCAGCATTTT
16,-,TRBV11-1,once,TRBJ1-1,CASSLVTGQRNTEAFF,TGTGCCAGCAGCTTAGTCACCGGACAACGTAACACTGAAGCTTTCTTT
15,TRBD1,TRBV11-2,-,TRBJ1-1,CASSFAGQGGTEAFF,TGTGCCAGCAGCTTCGCCGGACAGGGAGGCACTGAAGCTTTCTTT
18,-,TRBV18,-,TRBJ2-1,CASSPQKGGGGEYNEQFF,TGTGCCAGCTCACCCCAAAAGGGTGGTGGGGGCGAATACAATGAGCAGTTCTTC
14,TRBD1,TRBV4-1,-,TRBJ1-5,CASSLDRGNQPQHF,TGCGCCAGCAGCCTGGACAGGGGCAATCAGCCCCAGCATTTT
14,TRBD1,TRBV6-6,-,TRBJ2-5,CASIRRQGMETQYF,TGTGCCAGCATTCGGCGACAGGGGATGGAGACCCAGTACTTC
14,TRBD1,TRBV7-9,-,TRBJ1-4,CASSLDRGNEKLFF,TGTGCCAGCAGCTTGGACAGGGGTAATGAAAAACTGTTTTTT
15,-,TRBV5-1,-,TRBJ1-3,CASSRNTGPGNTIYF,TGCGCCAGCAGCAGAAATACAGGGCCCGGAAACACCATATATTTT
18,-,TRBV12-5,-,TRBJ1-5,CASGFPAPAGSPNQPQHF,TGTGCTAGTGGTTTCCCTGCCCCCGCGGGCAGCCCTAATCAGCCCCAGCATTTT
16,TRBD1,TRBV4-2,-,TRBJ1-4,CASSPGTATTNEKLFF,TGTGCCAGCAGCCCCGGGACAGCGACAACTAATGAAAAACTGTTTTTT
13,-,TRBV4-2,-,TRBJ2-3,CASSRTSEDTQYF,TGTGCCAGCAGCCGTACCAGCGAAGATACGCAGTATTTT
14,-,TRBV13,-,TRBJ1-6,CASSRTGWNSPLHF,TGTGCCAGCAGCCGTACAGGGTGGAATTCACCCCTCCACTTT
15,TRBD1,TRBV6-5,-,TRBJ2-2,CASRRDRGGTGELFF,TGTGCCAGCAGGCGGGACAGGGGGGGAACCGGGGAGCTGTTTTTT
17,-,TRBV5-1,-,TRBJ2-3,CASSPRGGTSVTDTQYF,TGCGCCAGCAGCCCGCGGGGTGGGACTTCAGTCACAGATACGCAGTATTTT
15,-,TRBV7-2,-,TRBJ2-7,CASSLGAGSSYEQYF,TGTGCCAGCAGCTTGGGGGCAGGCAGCTCCTACGAGCAGTACTTC
14,-,TRBV10-1,-,TRBJ2-2,CASRQTANTGELFF,TGCGCCAGCAGACAAACAGCGAACACCGGGGAGCTGTTTTTT
16,-,TRBV6-6,-,TRBJ2-1,CASSFLAGSSYNEQFF,TGTGCCAGCAGTTTCCTCGCCGGGAGCTCCTACAATGAGCAGTTCTTC
16,TRBD1,TRBV2,-,TRBJ2-3,CASRLGLGQGGDTQYF,TGTGCCAGCAGGTTGGGTTTGGGACAGGGTGGAGATACGCAGTATTTT
12,-,TRBV3-1/TRBV3-2,-,TRBJ1-6,CASSQQGLALHF,TGTGCCAGCAGCCAGCAGGGGCTGGCCCTCCACTTT
13,-,TRBV5-1,once,TRBJ1-4,CASSRSLNEKLFF,TGCGCCAGCAGCCGGAGCCTTAATGAAAAACTGTTTTTT
15,-,TRBV5-6,-,TRBJ2-3,CASSRRGISTDTQYF,TGTGCCAGCAGCCGAAGGGGCATAAGCACAGATACGCAGTATTTT
13,-,TRBV5-4,-,TRBJ2-7,CASSLDGAYEQYF,TGTGCCAGCAGCCTGGACGGGGCCTACGAGCAGTACTTC
15,TRBD1,TRBV24-1,-,TRBJ2-5,CATSDKGQGAETQYF,TGTGCCACCAGTGATAAAGGGCAGGGGGCGGAGACCCAGTACTTC
15,-,TRBV6-4,-,TRBJ2-5,CASSDSDQERGTQYF,TGTGCCAGCAGTGACTCGGACCAAGAAAGGGGGACCCAGTACTTC
15,TRBD1,TRBV5-1,-,TRBJ1-5,CASSPGGKSGQGEYF,TGCGCCAGCAGCCCCGGTGGGAAGTCAGGACAGGGGGAGTATTTT
13,-,TRBV6-5,-,TRBJ2-4,CASRMTPKNIQYF,TGTGCCAGCAGAATGACACCCAAAAACATTCAGTACTTC
12,-,TRBV30,few,TRBJ2-3,CSASDSTDTQYF,TGTTCGGCCAGCGATAGCACAGATACGCAGTATTTT
22,TRBD1,TRBV27,-,TRBJ1-1,CASSLYSWTGKGMISGNTEAFF,TGTGCCAGCAGTTTATATAGTTGGACAGGGAAGGGGATGATATCGGGTAACACTGAAGCTTTCTTT
16,TRBD2,TRBV13,-,TRBJ2-3,CASSHPSGGAGDTQYF,TGTGCCAGCAGCCATCCTAGCGGGGGGGCCGGAGATACGCAGTATTTT
15,-,TRBV29-1,-,TRBJ1-2,CSVDLGLELDYGYTF,TGCAGCGTTGACCTCGGACTGGAGTTAGACTATGGCTACACCTTC
16,TRBD1,TRBV2,-,TRBJ2-3,CASSEAGTGYTDTQYF,TGTGCCAGCAGTGAAGCGGGGACAGGATACACAGATACGCAGTATTTT
15,-,TRBV6-5,once,TRBJ1-1,CASSQTGYVNTEAFF,TGTGCCAGCAGCCAAACCGGGTATGTGAACACTGAAGCTTTCTTT
16,TRBD2,TRBV4-2,once,TRBJ2-1,CASSQDPSGGLYEQFF,TGTGCCAGCAGCCAAGACCCCAGCGGGGGGCTCTATGAGCAGTTCTTC
15,TRBD1,TRBV5-1,-,TRBJ1-6,CASSLARGFNSPLHF,TGCGCCAGCAGCTTGGCCAGGGGGTTCAATTCGCCCCTCCACTTT
15,-,TRBV4-1,once,TRBJ1-2,CASSQETDSNYGYTF,TGCGCCAGCAGCCAAGAGACGGACAGTAACTATGGCTACACCTTC
13,-,TRBV7-9,-,TRBJ1-2,CASSHSGTGGCAF,TGTGCCAGCAGCCACTCCGGGACGGGGGGGTGCGCCTTC
15,-,TRBV28,-,TRBJ1-5,CASTPRGYGNQPQHF,TGTGCCAGCACCCCCCGGGGATACGGCAATCAGCCCCAGCATTTT
20,TRBD1,TRBV19,-,TRBJ1-5,CASSMSGQGARFGRNQPQHF,TGTGCCAGTAGTATGAGCGGACAGGGGGCGCGGTTTGGTCGGAATCAGCCCCAGCATTTT
14,-,TRBV2,-,TRBJ2-3,CASSPSTGTDTQYF,TGTGCCAGCAGCCCCTCAACGGGCACAGATACGCAGTATTTT
13,-,TRBV5-1,-,TRBJ1-4,CASSSQGNEKLFF,TGCGCCAGCAGCTCACAGGGTAATGAAAAACTGTTTTTT
13,-,TRBV18,once,TRBJ2-3,CASSPSTGDTQYF,TGTGCCAGCTCACCAAGCACGGGTGATACGCAGTATTTT
14,TRBD1,TRBV7-9,few,TRBJ1-2,CASSLETGADGYTF,TGTGCCAGCAGCTTGGAGACAGGGGCGGATGGCTACACCTTC
16,TRBD2,TRBV7-6,-,TRBJ2-3,CASSLGGGAARDTQYF,TGTGCCAGCAGCTTGGGCGGGGGGGCCGCTAGAGATACGCAGTATTTT